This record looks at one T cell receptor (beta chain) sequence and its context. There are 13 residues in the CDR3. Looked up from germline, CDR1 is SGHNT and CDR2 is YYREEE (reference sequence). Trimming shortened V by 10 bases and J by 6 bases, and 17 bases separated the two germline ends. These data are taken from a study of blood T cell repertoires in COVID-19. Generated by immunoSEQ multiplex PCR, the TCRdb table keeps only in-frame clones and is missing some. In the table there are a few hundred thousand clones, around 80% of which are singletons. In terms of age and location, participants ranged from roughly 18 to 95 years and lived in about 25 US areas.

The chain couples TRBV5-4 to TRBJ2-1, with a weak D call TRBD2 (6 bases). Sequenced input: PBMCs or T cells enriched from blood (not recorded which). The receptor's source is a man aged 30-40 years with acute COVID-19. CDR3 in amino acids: CAGGLSGTNEQFF. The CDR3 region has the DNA TGTGCCGGAGGACTTAGCGGAACCAATGAGCAGTTCTTC. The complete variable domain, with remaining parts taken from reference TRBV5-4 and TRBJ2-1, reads ETGVTQSPTHLIKTRGQQVTLRCSSQSGHNTVSWYQQALGQGPQFIFQYYREEENGRGNFPPRFSGLQFPNYSSELNVNALELDDSALYLCAGGLSGTNEQFFGPGTRLTVL.